This T cell receptor beta chain was obtained from a study of blood T cells in healthy people across ages. The V gene lost 5 bases and the J gene lost 2 bases, with 11 bases spanning the gap. This CDR3 has 14 amino acids. Germline CDR1 is SGHAT and CDR2 is FQNNGV. PCR was performed a second time for 7 to 11 cycles using a sample-barcoded 5' primer and a J-beta primer mix. TCRdb analysed the 5' RACE reads with MiXCR anew, one entry per CDR3 protein. The sample carries around 1,800,000 distinct CDR3 sequences, 30% to 40% recorded once. Source material: blood. This TCR derives from a human donor in good health. The chain uses TRBV11-2 and TRBJ2-3; TRBD2 might be the D (5 bases). CDR3 sequence (DNA): TGTGCCAGCAGCATACTAGGCCCCACAGATACGCAGTATTTT. This codes for CASSILGPTDTQYF.